This T cell receptor (beta chain) comes out of a study of post-analysis software for immune sequencing data (dated by TCRdb to between 2014 and 2016). In the study overall: Relapsing-remitting, secondary progressive and progressive-relapsing multiple sclerosis were recorded as disease courses, and subtype annotation was lacking for some patients. A subset of samples was prepared in parallel using single-end sample barcoding, then pooled and co-amplified after Illumina adapter ligation. The patient repertoires were set against eleven to twelve previously published healthy control repertoires from donors whose ages ranged from roughly 6 to 27 years. The research as a whole found: When samples were clustered directly using the F measure, samples prepared in the same batch co-clustered strongly, which prompted a batch-effect correction. Compared with controls, multiple sclerosis patients had significantly lower normalized Chao1 diversity, a finding suggesting substantial peripheral T-cell clonal expansion. The control group was slightly older than the multiple sclerosis patient group. Patients showed significantly higher frequencies than controls for five TRBV segments, among them TRBV5-6, TRBV5-1 and TRBV20-1.

Library preparation was by PCR. The run used an Illumina HiSeq 2500. To reduce PCR and sequencing biases, unique molecular identifiers were built into the TCR beta cDNA libraries. Approximately 500,000 cDNA molecules were obtained per 1 to 10 million input T cells, so each molecule approximated one T cell. The same protocol used for the earlier healthy control dataset was applied to prepare and sequence the patient libraries. Within a given batch, samples were prepared together, multiplexed and sequenced on the same HiSeq lane. Under the source paper's analysis protocol: MIGEC handled the raw barcoded reads, throwing out single-read molecular identifier groups before consensus assembly and CDR3 extraction. Clonotype tables were post-analysed with VDJtools, normalizing diversity by down-sampling all datasets to the smallest sample size. In repertoire overlap clustering, CDR3 amino acid sequences, but not nucleotide sequences, were matched to correct batch-related cross-sample contamination. TCRdb reworked the public reads: Q25 trimming with fastp, MiXCR clone assembly, productive beta chains retained. Records with the same CDR3 protein are collapsed into one entry carrying the most frequent genes and DNA. The V and J calls and clone size come from TCRdb's table, not from the authors' own analysis. This sample is represented by 700,000 to 800,000 distinct CDR3 sequences; 25% to 30% of them were singletons. Of the sample, roughly 0.57% falls within the top ten clones.

To demonstrate the VDJtools post-analysis software, the study profiled TCR beta repertoires from the peripheral blood of about a dozen young patients with multiple sclerosis. The multiple sclerosis patients were children and adolescents ranging in age from roughly 6 to 16 years. At the junction V is shortened by 5 bases and J by 5 bases, with 16 bases in between. Including the terminal cysteine and phenylalanine, the CDR3 comprises 14 residues. Of all the DNA, just the CDR3 is kept, 42 bases in frame from base 1. For CDR1 and CDR2, the germline V gene (reference sequence) lists SEHNR and FQNEAQ. To note about this clonotype: The antigen this receptor binds is unknown. Base-call qualities are not available, and no considerably larger clone is one nucleotide away.

The sequence derives from a girl aged 10-17 years with multiple sclerosis. Sequences were obtained from blood. Recombination linked TRBV7-9 to TRBJ2-7; the D region possibly corresponds to TRBD2 (6 bases align). The CDR3 loop reads CASSHPTSSDEQYF. The DNA is TGTGCCAGCAGCCACCCGACTAGTTCCGACGAGCAGTACTTC.